The 28 T cell receptor beta chains below come from one sample, sequenced in a study of pediatric ulcerative colitis. Sequenced by immunoSEQ multiplex PCR; TCRdb stores in-frame clones only, minus some. This sample yields tens of thousands of clones, of which 70% to 85% are seen a single time; roughly 5.4% belongs to the top ten. Sequencing used blood. These TCRs come from a boy younger than 18 with moderate ulcerative colitis.

The chain recombines TRBV6-1 with TRBJ2-7, with D maybe TRBD2 (5 bases). Germline CDR1 and CDR2: MNHNS and SASEGT. The CDR3 length is 13 residues. The V and J ends lost 7 bases and 2 bases respectively, with 12 bases between them. The CDR3 here is CASNDGNTYEQYF. CDR3 DNA sequence: TGTGCCAGCAACGACGGGAATACCTACGAGCAGTACTTC.

The gene calls are TRBV9 and TRBJ2-5; TRBD2 matches at 12 bases. In germline, CDR1 is SGDLS, CDR2 YYNGEE. V lost 4 bases to trimming and J lost 5 bases; unmatched junction nucleotides: 6. The CDR3 has 15 residues. CDR3 sequence: CASSIYGTSGETQYF. The CDR3 region has the DNA TGTGCCAGCAGCATATACGGGACTAGCGGGGAGACCCAGTACTTC.

This clone occurred a few times. The chain links TRBV9 to TRBJ1-3, with a tentative D call TRBD1 (6 bases). CDR3 length: 15 amino acids. V was pared by 4 bases and J by 8 bases, with 19 bases between. The germline V gene has CDR1 SGDLS and CDR2 YYNGEE. This chain's CDR3 is CASSYRDTRWDTIYF. The DNA for the CDR3 is TGTGCCAGCAGCTACCGGGACACTCGGTGGGACACCATATATTTT.

The CDR3 nucleotides are TGTGCCAGCAGCTCCGTCAGACAGATCTCTGGAAACACCATATATTTT. Translated, it gives CASSSVRQISGNTIYF. The J gene is TRBJ1-3, the V gene TRBV13; weak D call: TRBD1 (5 bases). Trimming shortened V by 4 bases and J by 0 bases, and 13 bases separated the two germline ends. Germline CDR1 reads PRHDT; CDR2 reads FYEKMQ (reference sequence). The CDR3 length is 16 residues.

This sequence joins TRBV7-2 and TRBJ2-1, with D possibly matching TRBD1 (5 bases). Germline-derived CDR1 and CDR2 are SGHTA and FQGNSA. The CDR3 is 13 amino acids. Trimming took 2 bases from V and 7 from J, leaving 9 bases between them. The CDR3 bases are TGTGCCAGCAGCTTAAGGGGTAGGAATGAGCAGTTCTTC. Its translation is CASSLRGRNEQFF.

This chain links TRBV9 with TRBJ2-7; 9 nucleotides match TRBD1. The CDR3 loop spans 15 amino acids. The V segment lost 3 bases and the J segment 2 bases; nucleotides outside the gene matches: 6. Germline CDR1 SGDLS, CDR2 YYNGEE. This chain's CDR3 is CASSASRDRAYEQYF. DNA for the CDR3: TGTGCCAGCAGCGCCAGTAGGGACAGGGCCTACGAGCAGTACTTC.

The J gene is TRBJ2-3, the V gene TRBV14, with D uncertain. Germline CDR1 is SGHDN and CDR2 is FVKESK. The CDR3 has 15 amino acids. V dropped 2 bases and J dropped 0 bases, with 9 bases sitting between them. CDR3 DNA: TGTGCCAGCAGCCAAACCACCTTAAGCACAGATACGCAGTATTTT. Its translation is CASSQTTLSTDTQYF.

V gene TRBV9 combines with J gene TRBJ2-7; D may match TRBD1 or TRBD2 (5 bases each). The germline gives CDR1 SGDLS, CDR2 YYNGEE. V was shortened by 1 base and J by 5 bases, with 16 bases between the two germline ends. This CDR3 spans 15 amino acids. The CDR3 protein is CASSVYGAPGNEQYF. DNA of the CDR3: TGTGCCAGCAGCGTATACGGGGCCCCAGGGAACGAGCAGTACTTC.

V is TRBV4-2 and J is TRBJ2-3; D is perhaps TRBD2 (5 bases). Germline V gene data show CDR1 as LGHNA and CDR2 as YNFKEQ. Between the trimmed V and J ends, which lost 4 bases and 2 bases, there was a span of 19 bases. The CDR3 has 17 amino acids. The CDR3 protein is CASSLERQGGSTDTQYF. CDR3 nucleotide sequence: TGTGCCAGCAGCCTCGAAAGGCAAGGCGGGTCCACAGATACGCAGTATTTT.

The genes are TRBV7-3 and TRBJ1-2; D not certain. Looked up from germline, CDR1 is SGHTA and CDR2 is FQGTGA. CDR3 length equals 15 residues. V was trimmed by 0 bases and J by 7 bases, leaving 15 bases between them. CDR3 sequence: CASSLTGPGTSGYTF. CDR3 bases: TGTGCCAGCAGCTTAACTGGGCCGGGAACTTCTGGCTACACCTTC.

The CDR3 nucleotides are TGCAGTGCTAGAGAGAACACTGAAGCTTTCTTT. Amino acid sequence: CSARENTEAFF. The V gene is TRBV20-1, the J gene TRBJ1-1; no firm D call. The CDR3 is 11 amino acids. V dropped 0 bases and J dropped 1 base, with 0 bases sitting between them. CDR1 and CDR2 (germline): DFQATT, SNEGSKA (reference sequence).

This clone has only a few counts. This chain connects TRBV2 to TRBJ1-5; D gene unclear. Trimming removed 5 bases at V and 5 bases at J, with 16 bases between. The CDR3 is 15 residues long. Per the germline V gene, CDR1 is SNHLY and CDR2 is FYNNEI. Here the CDR3 reads CASSFGTASYQPQHF. The CDR3 region has the DNA TGTGCCAGCAGTTTCGGAACAGCCAGTTATCAGCCCCAGCATTTT.

This clone appeared a single time. V is TRBV6-5 and J is TRBJ2-1, with D possibly TRBD2 on 6 matching bases. This CDR3 comprises 13 residues. The V gene lost 7 bases and the J gene lost 5 bases, with 12 bases spanning the gap. Germline V gene sequence: CDR1 MNHEY, CDR2 SVGAGI. CDR3 DNA sequence: TGTGCCAGCAAAATCCGGGAGAACAATGAGCAGTTCTTC. This gives the protein CASKIRENNEQFF.

The chain has TRBV30 and TRBJ2-7, with TRBD2 matching over 11 bases. V shed 1 base and J 4 bases; nucleotides not matched to a gene: 3. Germline V gene data show CDR1 as GTSNPN and CDR2 as SVGIG (reference sequence). The CDR3 consists of 14 residues. CDR3 region: CAWSGLAGPYEQYF. For the CDR3, the DNA is TGTGCCTGGAGTGGACTAGCGGGACCGTACGAGCAGTACTTC.

This chain uses TRBV6-6 with TRBJ2-5; perhaps TRBD2 as D (5 bases). The CDR3 covers 11 residues. Looked up from germline, CDR1 is MNHNY and CDR2 is SVGAGI (reference sequence). V was clipped by 4 bases and J by 8 bases, with 8 bases between them. The CDR3 region is CASSSRETQYF. The CDR3 DNA sequence: TGTGCCAGCAGTTCACGGGAAACCCAGTACTTC.

The chain carries TRBV6-1 and TRBJ1-4; D is undetermined. Trimming took off 4 bases at V and 0 bases at J, with 6 bases between the two ends. The CDR3 contains 14 residues. Germline V gene lookup returns CDR1 MNHNS and CDR2 SASEGT. The CDR3 sequence is CASSAATTNEKLFF. CDR3 coding DNA: TGTGCCAGCAGTGCGGCGACAACTAATGAAAAACTGTTTTTT.

This clone was counted a few times. The V call is TRBV13, the J call TRBJ1-1; TRBD1 matches 11 bases. The germline V gene encodes CDR1 PRHDT and CDR2 FYEKMQ (reference sequence). J was trimmed by 1 base and V by 5 bases; bases with no gene match: 6. CDR3 length: 16 residues. In DNA, the CDR3 is TGTGCCAGCAGCGCGGACAGGGGGCGAGGGAACACTGAAGCTTTCTTT. This translates into CASSADRGRGNTEAFF.

V gene TRBV7-2 combines with J gene TRBJ1-1; no clear D gene. V shed 3 bases and J shed 8 bases, with 7 bases lying between them. This CDR3 contains 11 residues. Germline V gene lookup returns CDR1 SGHTA and CDR2 FQGNSA. The CDR3 sequence is CASSFHLEAFF. Here the CDR3 DNA reads TGTGCCAGCAGCTTTCACTTAGAAGCTTTCTTT.

In this sample, this clone turned up a few times. This chain uses TRBV18 with TRBJ1-1; D not resolved. V lost 4 bases, J lost 7 bases, and 7 bases lay in between. This CDR3 is 11 amino acids long. Germline V gene data show CDR1 as KGHSH and CDR2 as LQKENI. Here the CDR3 DNA reads TGTGCCAGCTCACAAACGGTTGAAGCTTTCTTT. Encoded protein: CASSQTVEAFF. Using reference TRBV18 and TRBJ1-1 for the parts outside the CDR3, the full variable domain is NAGVMQNPRHLVRRRGQEARLRCSPMKGHSHVYWYRQLPEEGLKFMVYLQKENIIDESGMPKERFSAEFPKEGPSILRIQQVVRGDSAAYFCASSQTVEAFFGQGTRLTVV.

The chain recombines TRBV6-5 with TRBJ1-1; TRBD1 is a possible D gene (5 bases). Trimming pared 7 bases from V and 0 bases from J, leaving 9 bases between. There are 13 residues in the CDR3. Germline CDR1 is MNHEY and CDR2 is SVGAGI. CDR3 sequence (DNA): TGTGCCAGCACCCCGACAGTGAACACTGAAGCTTTCTTT. Protein: CASTPTVNTEAFF.

The chain is built from TRBV7-3 and TRBJ2-3, with D maybe TRBD1 (6 bases). Trimming left V 4 bases short and J 1 base short, with 15 bases between. The CDR3 has 16 amino acids. The germline gives CDR1 SGHTA, CDR2 FQGTGA. CDR3 residues: CASSSSGAGGTDTQYF. The CDR3 DNA follows: TGTGCCAGCAGCTCCTCAGGGGCCGGTGGCACAGATACGCAGTATTTT. Complete variable domain (other parts from reference TRBV7-3 and TRBJ2-3): GAGVSQTPSNKVTEKGKYVELRCDPISGHTALYWYRQSLGQGPEFLIYFQGTGAADDSGLPNDRFFAVRPEGSVSTLKIQRTERGDSAVYLCASSSSGAGGTDTQYFGPGTRLTVL.

The rearrangement links TRBV9 to TRBJ1-4, with 7 bases fitting TRBD1. This CDR3 has 16 residues. Germline CDR1 is SGDLS and CDR2 is YYNGEE. Trimming took 2 bases from V and 10 from J; bases not matched to a gene: 14. CDR3 in amino acids: CASSVDETGNSGKLFF. CDR3 bases: TGTGCCAGCAGCGTCGACGAGACAGGGAACTCAGGAAAACTGTTTTTT.

The chain joins TRBV6-6 to TRBJ1-5, with 8 bases fitting TRBD1. Germline-derived CDR1 and CDR2 are MNHNY and SVGAGI (reference sequence). The V gene end was trimmed by 4 bases and the J gene end by 2 bases; junction bases not matched to a gene: 7. The CDR3 runs to 16 residues. CDR3 in amino acids: CASSFQGARGNQPQHF. CDR3 in DNA: TGTGCCAGCAGTTTCCAGGGGGCGCGAGGCAATCAGCCCCAGCATTTT.

V is TRBV25-1 and J is TRBJ2-7; D perhaps matches TRBD2 (5 bases). This CDR3 is 14 amino acids long. V lost 4 bases to trimming and J lost 7 bases, with 17 bases between them. CDR1 and CDR2 from the germline V gene are MGHDK and SYGVNS. The CDR3 sequence: CASSAPGRSYEQYF. CDR3 DNA sequence: TGTGCCAGCAGTGCCCCGGGGAGATCATATGAGCAGTACTTC.

CDR3 nucleotides: TGTGCCTGGAGTGTAATTTGGTTCACAGATACGCAGTATTTT. Translated: CAWSVIWFTDTQYF. The chain is built from TRBV30 and TRBJ2-3; D gene unclear. Germline V gene lookup returns CDR1 GTSNPN and CDR2 SVGIG (reference sequence). This CDR3 region has 14 residues. Trimming removed 0 bases at V and 2 bases at J, with 9 bases between.

V gene TRBV11-1 combines with J gene TRBJ2-7; D not certain. The V end was cut by 5 bases, the J end by 4 bases, with 9 bases between. CDR1 SGHAT and CDR2 FQDESV come from the germline V gene (reference sequence). The CDR3 is 12 amino acids. The CDR3 nucleotides are TGTGCCAGCAGCCAACGAGATTACGAGCAGTACTTC. Protein product: CASSQRDYEQYF.

The chain carries TRBV9 and TRBJ2-1; D is unclear. The CDR3 extends over 14 amino acids. Germline CDR1 SGDLS, CDR2 YYNGEE. Trimming stripped 0 bases from V and 5 bases from J, with 9 bases between. In DNA form, the CDR3 reads TGTGCCAGCAGCGTAGATCCAGCAAACAATGAGCAGTTCTTC. Protein sequence: CASSVDPANNEQFF. The full variable domain, with the rest looked up from reference TRBV9 and TRBJ2-1, is DSGVTQTPKHLITATGQRVTLRCSPRSGDLSVYWYQQSLDQGLQFLIQYYNGEERAKGNILERFSAQQFPDLHSELNLSSLELGDSALYFCASSVDPANNEQFFGPGTRLTVL.

This clone was observed a few times. The chain employs TRBV14 and TRBJ2-3; 8 bases are a match to TRBD2. V lost 1 base, J lost 6 bases, and 6 bases stayed unmatched. Germline values: CDR1 SGHDN, CDR2 FVKESK. This CDR3 is 15 amino acids long. The CDR3 sequence: CASSQVAGGSDTQYF. The CDR3 nucleotides are TGTGCCAGCAGCCAAGTTGCGGGGGGCTCGGATACGCAGTATTTT.